One sample yielded the 21 T cell receptor beta chains listed below, sequenced in a study of a mutant IDH1 vaccine in newly diagnosed glioma. Sequencing used immunoSEQ multiplex PCR; TCRdb keeps in-frame clones, though not all of them. In the table there are some 51,000 clones, roughly 78% of which are singletons. Time point described: week 5, during vaccination. The investigators gave 300 ug of mutant IDH1 20-mer peptide in each vaccine dose, together with topical imiquimod. No antigen has been assigned to these receptors. The sequencing used PBMCs, collected from a glioma patient whose treatment included an IDH1 peptide vaccine. The receptor set was obtained from a man over 45 with glioma.

This clone was counted between two and nine times. Additional DNA sequences in this sample encode the identical CDR3. The rearrangement joins TRBV5-1 to TRBJ1-3, with D tentatively TRBD1 (5 bases). The V gene lost 4 bases and the J gene lost 0 bases, with 8 bases spanning the gap. CDR1 and CDR2 (germline): SGHRS, YFSETQ. The length of the CDR3 is 14 residues. CDR3 in amino acids: CASSPDSSGNTIYF. CDR3 nucleotide sequence: TGCGCCAGCAGCCCAGACAGCTCTGGAAACACCATATATTTT.

The chain has TRBV27 and TRBJ1-2; 8 positions agree with TRBD1. In germline, CDR1 is MNHEY, CDR2 SMNVEV (reference sequence). The CDR3 is 13 residues long. V was pared by 6 bases and J by 3 bases, with 3 bases of the junction left unmatched. CDR3 amino acids: CASSPDRDYGYTF. In nucleotides, the CDR3 is TGTGCCAGCAGCCCGGACAGGGACTATGGCTACACCTTC.

CDR3 amino acids: CASSFATNTEAFF. The DNA for the CDR3 is TGTGCCAGCAGCTTCGCAACGAACACTGAAGCTTTCTTT. The genes are TRBV5-5 and TRBJ1-1, with no clear D. This CDR3 region has 13 residues. Looked up from germline, CDR1 is SGHKS and CDR2 is YYEKEE (reference sequence). V was shortened by 2 bases and J by 1 base, with 6 bases between the two germline ends.

The chain combines TRBV6-6 with TRBJ2-5; no reliable D call. Trimming took off 4 bases at V and 2 bases at J, with 11 bases between the two ends. The CDR3 loop spans 14 amino acids. From germline, CDR1 is MNHNY and CDR2 SVGAGI (reference sequence). The CDR3 nucleotides read TGTGCCAGCAGTTCACCTCGGAGACAAGAGACCCAGTACTTC. Its protein product is CASSSPRRQETQYF.

The gene calls are TRBV9 and TRBJ2-4; 7 positions match TRBD2. After removal of 4 bases from V and 7 bases from J, the junction contained 11 bases not matched to a gene. Germline V gene sequence: CDR1 SGDLS, CDR2 YYNGEE. This CDR3 has 15 amino acids. The CDR3 loop reads CASSPSGGETNIQYF. The CDR3 coding sequence is TGTGCCAGCAGCCCCTCGGGGGGAGAGACGAACATTCAGTACTTC.

V usage is TRBV30 and J usage is TRBJ2-7, with 8 positions matching TRBD1. Trimming cost V 1 base and J 1 base; bases outside gene matches: 9. Germline lookup yields CDR1 GTSNPN and CDR2 SVGIG (reference sequence). CDR3 length: 16 amino acids. The CDR3 nucleotides are TGTGCCTGGAGTGCACCCCGGACAGGGACTTCCTACGAGCAGTACTTC. Its translation: CAWSAPRTGTSYEQYF.

The chain combines TRBV27 with TRBJ2-7; 7 bases agree with TRBD1. This CDR3 has 17 amino acids. V gave up 5 bases and J gave up 0 bases; unmatched junction bases: 13. From germline, CDR1 is MNHEY and CDR2 SMNVEV (reference sequence). CDR3 residues: CASSLDPGTVSSYEQYF. CDR3 coding DNA: TGTGCCAGCAGTCTAGACCCCGGGACAGTCAGCTCCTACGAGCAGTACTTC.

The chain couples TRBV14 to TRBJ2-5; 10 positions agree with TRBD1. The CDR3 extends over 17 amino acids. The germline CDR1 and CDR2 sequences are SGHDN and FVKESK. V was pared by 2 bases and J by 0 bases, with 6 bases of the junction left unmatched. The CDR3 reads CASSQLPGQGHQETQYF. DNA for the CDR3: TGTGCCAGCAGCCAACTCCCGGGACAGGGGCACCAAGAGACCCAGTACTTC.

V and J are TRBV2 and TRBJ2-2; 13 nucleotides align to TRBD2. Per the germline V gene, CDR1 is SNHLY and CDR2 is FYNNEI. Trimming removed 6 bases from V and 6 bases from J; junction bases left unmatched: 7. This CDR3 spans 16 amino acids. The CDR3 DNA is TGTGCCAGCAGGACCCAACTAGCGGGGGGGCCCGGGGAGCTGTTTTTT. This encodes CASRTQLAGGPGELFF.

The J gene is TRBJ2-7, the V gene TRBV10-1; 9 positions agree with TRBD1. This CDR3 spans 14 amino acids. Losses at the gene ends were 3 bases for V and 4 bases for J; bases not matched to a gene: 4. CDR1 is WNHNN, CDR2 SYGVQD, per germline (reference sequence). This CDR3 reads CASSDGTGIYEQYF. The CDR3 nucleotides are TGCGCCAGCAGTGATGGGACAGGGATTTACGAGCAGTACTTC.

This chain joins TRBV20-1 and TRBJ2-5; D unresolved. The V and J ends lost 5 bases and 3 bases respectively, with 7 bases between them. The CDR3 has 11 residues. Germline CDR1 is DFQATT and CDR2 is SNEGSKA (reference sequence). The CDR3 DNA follows: TGCAGTGCTCTGAGGAAAGAGACCCAGTACTTC. It translates to CSALRKETQYF.

The V call is TRBV7-9, the J call TRBJ1-1, with TRBD1 matching over 9 bases. Looked up from germline, CDR1 is SEHNR and CDR2 is FQNEAQ (reference sequence). CDR3 size: 16 residues. V shed 2 bases and J 7 bases; nucleotides not matched to a gene: 11. CDR3 nucleotide sequence: TGTGCCAGCAGCTTAACGGCCCGGACAGGGGATAATGAAGCTTTCTTT. Translation: CASSLTARTGDNEAFF.

The chain uses TRBV2 and TRBJ1-1; possible D gene TRBD1, 5 bases. From germline, CDR1 is SNHLY and CDR2 FYNNEI. The CDR3 has 14 amino acids. V was trimmed by 2 bases and J by 1 base, leaving 8 bases between them. The CDR3 here is CASSEWDANTEAFF. The CDR3, as DNA: TGTGCCAGCAGTGAATGGGACGCGAACACTGAAGCTTTCTTT. The full variable domain, its missing parts supplied by reference TRBV2 and TRBJ1-1, is EPEVTQTPSHQVTQMGQEVILRCVPISNHLYFYWYRQILGQKVEFLVSFYNNEISEKSEIFDDQFSVERPDGSNFTLKIRSTKLEDSAMYFCASSEWDANTEAFFGQGTRLTVV.

Regarding this clone: At one of its ends the junction is not consistent with the germline gene, which may arise from a read error. The chain combines TRBV30 with TRBJ1-1, with D perhaps matching TRBD1 (6 bases). CDR1 is GTSNPN, CDR2 SVGIG, per germline (reference sequence). The CDR3 runs 13 residues. CDR3 bases: TGTGCCTGGAGTGTATCGGGAGTCGGGGGGCGAATCTTT. This sequence encodes CAWSVSGVGGRIF.

Only a few counts were recorded for this clone. V usage is TRBV13 and J usage is TRBJ2-5; TRBD2 is a possible D gene (6 bases). V shed 3 bases and J shed 5 bases, with 16 bases lying between them. The CDR3 is 15 residues long. Germline V gene sequence: CDR1 PRHDT, CDR2 FYEKMQ (reference sequence). CDR3 nucleotide sequence: TGTGCCAGCAGCTTTAGATCCCGGGGGTGGGAGACCCAGTACTTC. Residues: CASSFRSRGWETQYF.

The rearrangement joins TRBV5-6 to TRBJ2-7; D not certain. Germline assignment: CDR1 SGHDT and CDR2 YYEEEE. V lost 0 bases to trimming and J lost 7 bases, with 8 bases between them. The CDR3 loop spans 12 amino acids. CDR3 sequence reads: CASSLVRGEQYF. CDR3 nucleotide sequence: TGTGCCAGCAGCTTGGTGCGTGGGGAGCAGTACTTC.

The J gene is TRBJ1-2, the V gene TRBV14, with a possible D match to TRBD1 (5 bases). Trimming removed 4 bases at V and 2 bases at J, with 5 bases between. The CDR3 is 12 amino acids. The V gene's germline CDR1 is SGHDN and CDR2 FVKESK. CDR3 in DNA: TGTGCCAGCAGCCGGGACAACTATGGCTACACCTTC. Its protein product is CASSRDNYGYTF.

The gene calls are TRBV18 and TRBJ2-1, with 8 bases matching TRBD2. V lost 1 base to trimming and J lost 7 bases; unmatched junction nucleotides: 12. The germline CDR1 and CDR2 sequences are KGHSH and LQKENI. CDR3 length: 17 amino acids. CDR3 loop: CASSPRTSGGGGNEQFF. The CDR3, as DNA: TGTGCCAGCTCACCACGAACTAGCGGCGGAGGAGGGAATGAGCAGTTCTTC.

The chain combines TRBV27 with TRBJ1-2; D unclear. The germline V and J ends were trimmed by 3 bases and 0 bases, with 11 bases remaining between them. The CDR3 is 15 amino acids. Germline assignment: CDR1 MNHEY and CDR2 SMNVEV (reference sequence). CDR3 in DNA: TGTGCCAGCAGTTTCTCCGCTGATACTAACTATGGCTACACCTTC. Its translation: CASSFSADTNYGYTF.

This clone was seen a handful of times. The chain links TRBV5-5 to TRBJ1-4; D gene uncertain. Germline assignment: CDR1 SGHKS and CDR2 YYEKEE (reference sequence). This CDR3 has 15 residues. Deletions cut 4 bases from V and 3 bases from J, with 13 bases between. CDR3 loop: CASSSQDLANEKLFF. The CDR3 nucleotides are TGTGCCAGCAGCAGTCAGGATCTGGCTAATGAAAAACTGTTTTTT.

V gene TRBV4-3 combines with J gene TRBJ1-1; D might be TRBD1 (5 bases). Trimming took 2 bases from V and 5 from J, leaving 12 bases between them. Germline V lookup: CDR1 LGHNA, CDR2 YSLEER. The CDR3 has 14 residues. The CDR3 reads CASSQSPWGTEAFF. DNA for the CDR3: TGCGCCAGCAGCCAATCTCCCTGGGGGACTGAAGCTTTCTTT.